This T cell receptor beta chain was profiled in a study of cytomegalovirus exposure and HLA in healthy donors. Study background: Out of 300 to 500 genotyped donors, 81% belonged to the Caucasian-associated ancestry cluster.

Findings of the study overall: Reportedly, fewer N-insertions than the approximately 690-donor mean appeared in an Asian-associated ancestry cluster in a later analysis. Sequencing likely produced, as an artifact, a cluster of highly shared sequence variants.

PCR was performed using 60 Vbeta and 13 Jbeta primers. Study processing details: An analysis performed later counted around 80 million unique TCR beta chains (around 10 million of them shared). Profiled with immunoSEQ multiplex PCR; TCRdb holds only in-frame clones, not every one. D and trimming were read from the DNA, whereas the V and J calls and clone size are those reported in that table. Here the sample spans 120,000 or so clones, approximately 80% being singletons. Notes on this clone: Its antigen is not known.

Unmatched junction bases numbered 4, after V lost 3 bases and J lost 4 bases. CDR3 length: 15 residues. Germline lookup yields CDR1 SGDLS and CDR2 YYNGEE. The TCR originated in a man younger than 45 in good health and CMV-seronegative. Sample: PBMCs. This chain uses TRBV9 with TRBJ2-3; 11 positions agree with TRBD2. In nucleotides, the CDR3 is TGTGCCAGCAGCGAACCTAGCGGGGGGTCAGATACGCAGTATTTT. Translated, it gives CASSEPSGGSDTQYF.